A selection of T cell receptor beta chains follows, all from one sample in a study of T-cell reconstitution after alpha-beta-depleted transplantation in children. TCRdb fed the PCR reads into MiXCR, producing one record per CDR3 protein. The profile shows some 350,000 distinct CDR3 sequences, approximately 10% of them singletons. Sequenced here: PBMCs from the stem cell graft donor, sampled from the stem cell graft. All receptors derive from a human donor who donated a stem cell graft to a child with acute lymphoblastic leukemia. CDR3s include the opening cysteine and the closing phenylalanine or tryptophan.

v_gene: TRBV15
CDR3aa: CATSDLKPNEQFF

v_gene: TRBV6-5
CDR3aa: CASSSSTSGSTDTQYF

v_gene: TRBV27
CDR3aa: CASSLVAGGPETQYF

v_gene: TRBV20-1
CDR3aa: CSAAGTRNTIYF

v_gene: TRBV7-9
CDR3aa: CASSLLGGQGHEKLFF

v_gene: TRBV5-6
CDR3aa: CASSFRPGATDTQYF

v_gene: TRBV7-9
CDR3aa: CASSLSGGGANVLTF

v_gene: TRBV4-1
CDR3aa: CASSQDSRTSGGDTQYF

v_gene: TRBV7-9
CDR3aa: CASSPPPGRRNNEQFF

v_gene: TRBV3-1
CDR3aa: CASSQVASGNPSSYEQYF

v_gene: TRBV4-1
CDR3aa: CASSQVGSGAAGDTQYF

v_gene: TRBV7-8
CDR3aa: CASSRVMGQGTTDTQYF

v_gene: TRBV11-2
CDR3aa: CASSLRSYAGLAAYNEQFF

v_gene: TRBV5-1
CDR3aa: CASRQGSEAFF

v_gene: TRBV27
CDR3aa: CASSPLGLQDTQYF

v_gene: TRBV28
CDR3aa: CASTMGGAEAFF

v_gene: TRBV19
CDR3aa: CASSIDTGQETQYF

v_gene: TRBV20-1
CDR3aa: CSARAGGTGNTEAFF

v_gene: TRBV5-6
CDR3aa: CASSLAGGTGNQPQHF

v_gene: TRBV3-1
CDR3aa: CASSPNFGGGETQYF

v_gene: TRBV5-7
CDR3aa: CASSQPPGGETLEGRGSDTQYF

v_gene: TRBV4-1
CDR3aa: CASSRGANTEAFF

v_gene: TRBV5-1
CDR3aa: CASSLPILAGDINEQFF

v_gene: TRBV12-3/TRBV12-4
CDR3aa: CASRSLAPRRAYNEQFF

v_gene: TRBV6-5
CDR3aa: CASSLTSGRSGTQYF

v_gene: TRBV19
CDR3aa: CASSMVESGEQYF

v_gene: TRBV29-1
CDR3aa: CSVGQGNEQYF

v_gene: TRBV7-9
CDR3aa: CASSWPYRGINEQYF

v_gene: TRBV10-3
CDR3aa: CAISDGGSNEKLFF

v_gene: TRBV7-9
CDR3aa: CASSSFGAYEQYF

v_gene: TRBV14
CDR3aa: CASSQELWPGGENEQFF

v_gene: TRBV4-1
CDR3aa: CASSQDHRGYYEQYF

v_gene: TRBV15
CDR3aa: CATSTYGPGVYEQYF

v_gene: TRBV7-2
CDR3aa: CASSPTGAGTYEQYF

v_gene: TRBV20-1
CDR3aa: CSARSGTGETEAFF

v_gene: TRBV6-1
CDR3aa: CASSANRAQQPQHF

v_gene: TRBV5-1
CDR3aa: CASRTGTISTDTQYF

v_gene: TRBV15
CDR3aa: CATSRGTGRDNEQFF

v_gene: TRBV3-1
CDR3aa: CASSQGQGQSFEQYF

v_gene: TRBV28
CDR3aa: CASSRVAFGQYF

v_gene: TRBV7-2
CDR3aa: CASSFSVLTSEQYF

v_gene: TRBV7-3
CDR3aa: CASSLTTPTGLAFTDTQYF

v_gene: TRBV7-8
CDR3aa: CATVEGTQYF

v_gene: TRBV12-3/TRBV12-4
CDR3aa: CASSLGTGEGYEQYF

v_gene: TRBV5-6
CDR3aa: CASSVGTGRLTSGRADPYEQYF

v_gene: TRBV12-3/TRBV12-4
CDR3aa: CASSSMEGSYNEQFF

v_gene: TRBV18
CDR3aa: CASSPLSSGSSQTQYF

v_gene: TRBV12-5
CDR3aa: CASGWDRADTQYF

v_gene: TRBV7-9
CDR3aa: CASSLPTGYQETQYF

v_gene: TRBV11-2
CDR3aa: CASSSTSGRAFTQYF

v_gene: TRBV5-1
CDR3aa: CASSLEDRGYNEQFF

v_gene: TRBV7-2
CDR3aa: CASSLMDGNYYEQYF

v_gene: TRBV3-1
CDR3aa: CASSQEALAGGYTF

v_gene: TRBV4-3
CDR3aa: CASSQDKSASGNFEQYF

v_gene: TRBV2
CDR3aa: CASTIAAGELFF

v_gene: TRBV24-1
CDR3aa: CATSDPSGSTYNEQFF